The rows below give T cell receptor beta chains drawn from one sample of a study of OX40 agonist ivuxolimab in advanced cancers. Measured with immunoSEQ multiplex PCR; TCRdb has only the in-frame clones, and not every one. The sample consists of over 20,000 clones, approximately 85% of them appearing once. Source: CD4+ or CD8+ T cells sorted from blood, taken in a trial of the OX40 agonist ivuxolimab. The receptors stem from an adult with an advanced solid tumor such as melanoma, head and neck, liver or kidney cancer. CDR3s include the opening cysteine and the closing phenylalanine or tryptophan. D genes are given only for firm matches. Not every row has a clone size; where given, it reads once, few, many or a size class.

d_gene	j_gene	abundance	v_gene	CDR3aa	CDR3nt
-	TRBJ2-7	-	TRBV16	CASSQSSVSYEQYF	TGTGCCAGCAGCCAATCTAGCGTTTCCTACGAGCAGTACTTC
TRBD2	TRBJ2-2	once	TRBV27	CASSLRGAGGGTGELFF	TGTGCCAGCAGTCTCAGAGGAGCGGGGGGTGGTACCGGGGAGCTGTTTTTT
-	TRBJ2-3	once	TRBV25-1	CASSELPDTQYF	TGTGCCAGCAGTGAATTACCAGATACGCAGTATTTT
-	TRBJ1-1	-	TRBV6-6	CASSYETGEAFF	TGTGCCAGCAGTTACGAGACGGGTGAAGCTTTCTTT
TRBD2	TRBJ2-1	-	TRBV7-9	CASSRTSGGHYNEQFF	TGTGCCAGCAGTCGGACTAGCGGGGGCCATTACAATGAGCAGTTCTTC
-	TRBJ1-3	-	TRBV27	CASSLSGGAGNTIYF	TGTGCCAGCAGTTTGTCGGGGGGAGCCGGAAACACCATATATTTT
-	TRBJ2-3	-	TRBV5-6	CASSSQYRASTDTQYF	TGTGCCAGCAGCTCGCAATACAGGGCTAGCACAGATACGCAGTATTTT
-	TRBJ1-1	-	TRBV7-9	CASSLALGGNTEAFF	TGTGCCAGCAGCTTAGCGCTGGGTGGGAACACTGAAGCTTTCTTT
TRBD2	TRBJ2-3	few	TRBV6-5	CASSSTGLVTDTQYF	TGTGCCAGCAGTTCGACGGGACTAGTGACAGATACGCAGTATTTT
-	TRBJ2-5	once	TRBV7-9	CASSSRDRGVQETQYF	TGTGCCAGCAGCTCTAGGGATAGGGGAGTTCAAGAGACCCAGTACTTC
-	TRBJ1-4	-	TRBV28	CASTVQLADIATNEKLFF	TGTGCCAGCACCGTACAGTTGGCCGATATTGCAACTAATGAAAAACTGTTTTTT
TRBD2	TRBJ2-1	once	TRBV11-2	CASSTPFTSGTYNEQFF	TGTGCCAGCAGCACTCCCTTTACTAGCGGGACTTACAATGAGCAGTTCTTC
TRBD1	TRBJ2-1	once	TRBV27	CASSSGTGGNEQFF	TGTGCCAGCAGTTCCGGGACAGGGGGCAATGAGCAGTTCTTC
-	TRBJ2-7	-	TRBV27	CASSSLGQIYEQYF	TGTGCCAGCAGTTCCCTTGGTCAGATCTACGAGCAGTACTTC
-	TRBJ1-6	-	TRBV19	CATAGRPSSYNSPLHF	TGTGCCACTGCGGGACGGCCTAGCTCCTATAATTCACCCCTCCACTTT